The clone carrying this T cell receptor (beta chain) was picked up a small number of times. Its antigen is currently unknown. This entry comes from a study of T cells after yellow fever vaccination. Study-wide results and caveats: Reappearance after the booster was observed for most primary-vaccination clones (about 96% CD4, about 86% CD8).

Trimming stripped 6 bases from V and 8 bases from J, with 21 bases between. Looked up from germline, CDR1 is DFQATT and CDR2 is SNEGSKA (reference sequence). This CDR3 has 14 residues. A single record per CDR3 protein comes from TCRdb applying MiXCR to the 5' RACE reads. The sample includes under 600,000 distinct CDR3 sequences, approximately 15% of them seen just once. This specimen consisted of PBMCs, obtained on the day of the yellow fever booster vaccination. The chain recombines TRBV20-1 with TRBJ2-3; D perhaps matches TRBD1 (5 bases). This receptor was obtained from a young man who received the YFV17D yellow fever vaccine. The CDR3 region is CSAPTEYSAPTQYF. CDR3 in DNA: TGCAGTGCGCCGACAGAATACTCAGCCCCTACGCAGTATTTT.